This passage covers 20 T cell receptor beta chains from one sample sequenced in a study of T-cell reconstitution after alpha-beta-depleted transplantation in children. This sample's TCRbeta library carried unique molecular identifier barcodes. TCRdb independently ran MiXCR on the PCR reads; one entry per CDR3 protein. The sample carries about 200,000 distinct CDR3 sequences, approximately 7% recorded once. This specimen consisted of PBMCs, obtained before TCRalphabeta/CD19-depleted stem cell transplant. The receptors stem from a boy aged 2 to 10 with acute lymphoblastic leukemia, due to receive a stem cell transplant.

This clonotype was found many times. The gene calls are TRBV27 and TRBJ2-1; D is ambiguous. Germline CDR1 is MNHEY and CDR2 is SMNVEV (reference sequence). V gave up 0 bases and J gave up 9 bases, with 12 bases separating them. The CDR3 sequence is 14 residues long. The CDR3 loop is CASSLSPMGSEQFF. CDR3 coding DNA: TGTGCCAGCAGTTTATCCCCCATGGGAAGTGAGCAGTTCTTC.

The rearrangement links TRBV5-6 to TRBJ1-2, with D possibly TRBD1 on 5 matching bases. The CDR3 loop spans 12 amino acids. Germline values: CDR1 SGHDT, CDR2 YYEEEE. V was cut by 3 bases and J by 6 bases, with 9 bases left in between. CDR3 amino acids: CASSYRGDGYTF. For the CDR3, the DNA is TGTGCCAGCAGCTACCGAGGGGATGGCTACACCTTC.

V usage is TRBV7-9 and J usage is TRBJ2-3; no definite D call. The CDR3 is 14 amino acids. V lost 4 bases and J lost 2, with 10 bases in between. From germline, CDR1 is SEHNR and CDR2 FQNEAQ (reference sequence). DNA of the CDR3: TGTGCCAGCAGCTCTGAAGGGATCACAGATACGCAGTATTTT. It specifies CASSSEGITDTQYF. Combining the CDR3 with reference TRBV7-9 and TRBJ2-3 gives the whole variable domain DTGVSQNPRHKITKRGQNVTFRCDPISEHNRLYWYRQTLGQGPEFLTYFQNEAQLEKSRLLSDRFSAERPKGSFSTLEIQRTEQGDSAMYLCASSSEGITDTQYFGPGTRLTVL.

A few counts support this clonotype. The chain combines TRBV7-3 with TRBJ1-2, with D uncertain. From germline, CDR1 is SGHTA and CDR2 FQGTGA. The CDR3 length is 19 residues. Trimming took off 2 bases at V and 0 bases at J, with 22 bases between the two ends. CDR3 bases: TGTGCCAGCAGCTTATACGGTGCGGCCGAGCAACCAGCTAACTATGGCTACACCTTC. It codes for CASSLYGAAEQPANYGYTF.

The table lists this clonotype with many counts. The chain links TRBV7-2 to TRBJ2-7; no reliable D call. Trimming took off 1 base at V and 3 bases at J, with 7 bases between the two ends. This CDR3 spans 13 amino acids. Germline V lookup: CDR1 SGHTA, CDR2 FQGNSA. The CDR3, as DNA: TGTGCCAGCAGCTTAGTTGATTACTACGAGCAGTACTTC. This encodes CASSLVDYYEQYF.

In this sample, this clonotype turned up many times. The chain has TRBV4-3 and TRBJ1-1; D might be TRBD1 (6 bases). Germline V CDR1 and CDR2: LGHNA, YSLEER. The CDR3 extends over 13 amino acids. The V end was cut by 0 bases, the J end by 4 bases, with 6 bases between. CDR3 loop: CASSQDRGTEAFF. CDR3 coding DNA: TGCGCCAGCAGCCAAGACAGGGGCACTGAAGCTTTCTTT.

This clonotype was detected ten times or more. CDR3 in amino acids: CSAQQLTSGAYNEQFF. The CDR3 region has the DNA TGCAGTGCCCAACAACTCACTAGCGGGGCCTACAATGAGCAGTTCTTC. This sequence joins TRBV20-1 and TRBJ2-1; TRBD2 matches 10 bases. Germline values: CDR1 DFQATT, CDR2 SNEGSKA (reference sequence). The length of the CDR3 is 16 residues. V lost 6 bases and J lost 2; bases outside the gene matches: 10.

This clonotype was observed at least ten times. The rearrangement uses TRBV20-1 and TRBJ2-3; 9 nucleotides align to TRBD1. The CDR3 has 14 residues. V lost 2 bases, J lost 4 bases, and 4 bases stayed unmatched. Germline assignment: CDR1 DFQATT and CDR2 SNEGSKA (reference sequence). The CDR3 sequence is CSARRDREADTQYF. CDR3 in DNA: TGCAGTGCTAGAAGGGACAGGGAGGCAGATACGCAGTATTTT.

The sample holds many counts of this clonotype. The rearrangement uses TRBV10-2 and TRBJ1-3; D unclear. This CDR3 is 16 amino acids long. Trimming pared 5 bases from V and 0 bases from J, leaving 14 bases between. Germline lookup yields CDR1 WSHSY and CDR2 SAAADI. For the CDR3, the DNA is TGCGCCAGCAGTAGGTGGACGGGGAGCTCTGGAAACACCATATATTTT. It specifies CASSRWTGSSGNTIYF.

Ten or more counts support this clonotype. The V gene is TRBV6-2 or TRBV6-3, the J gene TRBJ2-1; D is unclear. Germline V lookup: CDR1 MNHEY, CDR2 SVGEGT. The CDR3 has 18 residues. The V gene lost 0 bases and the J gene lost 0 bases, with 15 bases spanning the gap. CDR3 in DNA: TGTGCCAGCAGTTACTCGGTGAGCGCAAAAAGCTCCTACAATGAGCAGTTCTTC. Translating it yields CASSYSVSAKSSYNEQFF.

CDR3 amino acids: CSAITGARDNQPQHF. As DNA, the CDR3 is TGCAGTGCTATTACGGGGGCGCGAGACAATCAGCCCCAGCATTTT. The chain carries TRBV20-1 and TRBJ1-5, with D possibly TRBD1 on 6 matching bases. The length of the CDR3 is 15 residues. The germline V and J ends were trimmed by 4 bases and 3 bases, with 16 bases remaining between them. Germline CDR1 and CDR2: DFQATT and SNEGSKA (reference sequence).

For the CDR3, the DNA is TGTGCCAGTAGTCCCCGTCTAGCGGGAGAACACGGGGAGCTGTTTTTT. Translating it yields CASSPRLAGEHGELFF. The rearrangement joins TRBV19 to TRBJ2-2, with 10 nucleotides matching TRBD2. V gave up 5 bases and J gave up 7 bases; unmatched junction bases: 10. The CDR3 runs 16 residues. Germline V lookup: CDR1 LNHDA, CDR2 SQIVND (reference sequence).

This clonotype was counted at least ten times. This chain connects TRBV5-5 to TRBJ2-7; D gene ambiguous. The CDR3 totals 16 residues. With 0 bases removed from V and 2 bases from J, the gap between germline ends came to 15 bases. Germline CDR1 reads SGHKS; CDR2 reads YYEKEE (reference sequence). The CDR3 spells CASSLGFGWITYEQYF. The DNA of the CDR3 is TGTGCCAGCAGCTTGGGTTTTGGCTGGATAACCTACGAGCAGTACTTC.

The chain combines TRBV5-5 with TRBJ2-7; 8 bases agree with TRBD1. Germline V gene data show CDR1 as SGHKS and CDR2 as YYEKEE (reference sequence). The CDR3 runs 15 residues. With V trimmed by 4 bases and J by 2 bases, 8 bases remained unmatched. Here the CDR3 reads CASSPGAGGPYEQYF. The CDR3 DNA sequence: TGTGCCAGCAGCCCGGGGGCAGGGGGCCCCTACGAGCAGTACTTC.

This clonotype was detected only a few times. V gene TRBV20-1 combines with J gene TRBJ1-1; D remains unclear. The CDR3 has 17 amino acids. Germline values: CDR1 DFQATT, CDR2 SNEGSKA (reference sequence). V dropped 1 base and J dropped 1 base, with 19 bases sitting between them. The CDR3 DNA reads TGCAGTGCTAGAGTCCCTCCCCCTACTCGGACGAACACTGAAGCTTTCTTT. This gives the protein CSARVPPPTRTNTEAFF.

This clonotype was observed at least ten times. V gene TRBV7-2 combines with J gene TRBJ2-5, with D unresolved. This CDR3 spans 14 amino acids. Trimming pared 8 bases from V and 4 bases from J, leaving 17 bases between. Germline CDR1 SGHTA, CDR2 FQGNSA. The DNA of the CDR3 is TGTGCCAGCTTCTCCCATGGTGCTGGAGAGACCCAGTACTTC. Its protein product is CASFSHGAGETQYF.

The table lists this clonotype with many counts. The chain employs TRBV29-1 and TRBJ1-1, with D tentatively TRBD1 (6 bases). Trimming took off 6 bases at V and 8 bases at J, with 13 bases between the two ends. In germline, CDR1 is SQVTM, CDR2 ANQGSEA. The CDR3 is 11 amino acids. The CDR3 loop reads CSVGGQTEAFF. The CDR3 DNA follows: TGCAGCGTCGGGGGCCAGACAGAAGCTTTCTTT.

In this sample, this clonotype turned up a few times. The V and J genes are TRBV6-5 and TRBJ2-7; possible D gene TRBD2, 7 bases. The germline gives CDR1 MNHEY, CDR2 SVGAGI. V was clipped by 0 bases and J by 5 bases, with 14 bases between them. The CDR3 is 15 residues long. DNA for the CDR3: TGTGCCAGCAGTTACTCCTCGGGGGGCCAGAACGAGCAGTACTTC. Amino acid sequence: CASSYSSGGQNEQYF.

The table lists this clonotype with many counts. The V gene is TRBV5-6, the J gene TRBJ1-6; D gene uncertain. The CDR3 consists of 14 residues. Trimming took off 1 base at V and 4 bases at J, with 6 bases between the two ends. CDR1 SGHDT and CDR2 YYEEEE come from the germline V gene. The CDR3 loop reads CASSLIQYNSPLHF. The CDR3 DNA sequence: TGTGCCAGCAGCTTGATACAGTATAATTCACCCCTCCACTTT. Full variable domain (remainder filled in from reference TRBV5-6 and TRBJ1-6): DAGVTQSPTHLIKTRGQQVTLRCSPKSGHDTVSWYQQALGQGPQFIFQYYEEEERQRGNFPDRFSGHQFPNYSSELNVNALLLGDSALYLCASSLIQYNSPLHFGNGTRLTVT.

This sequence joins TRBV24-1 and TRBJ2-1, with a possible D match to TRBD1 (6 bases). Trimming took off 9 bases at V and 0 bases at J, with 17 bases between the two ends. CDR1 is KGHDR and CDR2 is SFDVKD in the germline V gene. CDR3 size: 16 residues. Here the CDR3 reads CATCGAADSSYNEQFF. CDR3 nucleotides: TGTGCCACCTGCGGAGCCGCGGACAGCTCCTACAATGAGCAGTTCTTC.